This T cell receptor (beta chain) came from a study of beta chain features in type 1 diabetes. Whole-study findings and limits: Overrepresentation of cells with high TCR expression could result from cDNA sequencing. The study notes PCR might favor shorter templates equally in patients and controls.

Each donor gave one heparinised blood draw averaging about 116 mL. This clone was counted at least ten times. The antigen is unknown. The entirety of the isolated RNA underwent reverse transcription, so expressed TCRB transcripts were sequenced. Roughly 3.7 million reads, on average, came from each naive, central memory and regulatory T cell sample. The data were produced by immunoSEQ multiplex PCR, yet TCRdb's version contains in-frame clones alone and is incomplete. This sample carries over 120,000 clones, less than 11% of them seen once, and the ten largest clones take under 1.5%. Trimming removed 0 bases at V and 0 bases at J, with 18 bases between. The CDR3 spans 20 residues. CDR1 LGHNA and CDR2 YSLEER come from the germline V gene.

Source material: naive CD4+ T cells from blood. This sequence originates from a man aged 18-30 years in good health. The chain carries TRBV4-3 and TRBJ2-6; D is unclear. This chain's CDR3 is CASSQDLPVTASSGANVLTF. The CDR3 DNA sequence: TGCGCCAGCAGCCAAGATCTGCCCGTAACTGCATCCTCTGGGGCCAACGTCCTGACTTTC.